Listed below are T cell receptor beta chains from one sample, sequenced in a study of blood T cell repertoires in COVID-19. Assay: immunoSEQ multiplex PCR; the TCRdb copy retains only in-frame clones and omits some. This sample has around 150,000 clones; roughly 93% occur once, and the top ten carry roughly 5%. The sample taken for sequencing was peripheral blood. The receptor source for this set is a woman between 45 and 60 years old with acute or convalescent COVID-19. The CDR3 runs from the conserved cysteine through the conserved F or W. Each record gives: clone size, V gene, J gene, D gene, CDR3 protein, CDR3 DNA. A D gene is named only where the DNA matches it firmly. Rows give clone size only sometimes, using once, few, many, or a class for an expanded clone.

abundance: .; v_gene: TRBV6-5; j_gene: TRBJ1-1; d_gene: TRBD1; CDR3aa: CALDRGMGTEAFF; CDR3nt: TGTGCCCTGGACAGGGGGATGGGGACTGAAGCTTTCTTT
abundance: .; v_gene: TRBV2; j_gene: TRBJ1-4; d_gene: TRBD1; CDR3aa: CASSPRTGGHEKLFF; CDR3nt: TGTGCCAGCAGTCCTCGGACAGGGGGGCATGAAAAACTGTTTTTT
abundance: once; v_gene: TRBV19; j_gene: TRBJ2-2; d_gene: TRBD1; CDR3aa: CASRTGMAGELFF; CDR3nt: TGTGCCTCGAGGACAGGGATGGCCGGGGAGCTGTTTTTT
abundance: .; v_gene: TRBV28; j_gene: TRBJ2-1; d_gene: TRBD2; CDR3aa: CASSPLTSGYNEQFF; CDR3nt: TGTGCCAGCAGTCCATTGACTAGCGGATACAATGAGCAGTTCTTC
abundance: .; v_gene: TRBV28; j_gene: TRBJ1-6; d_gene: TRBD1; CDR3aa: CASTPGQKFNSPLHF; CDR3nt: TGTGCCAGTACCCCGGGACAGAAATTTAATTCACCCCTCCACTTT
abundance: .; v_gene: TRBV7-9; j_gene: TRBJ1-2; d_gene: .; CDR3aa: CASRRGDSNYGYTF; CDR3nt: TGTGCCAGTAGGAGGGGCGATTCTAACTATGGCTACACCTTC
abundance: .; v_gene: TRBV5-1; j_gene: TRBJ2-7; d_gene: TRBD1; CDR3aa: CASSLGQGGEQYF; CDR3nt: TGCGCCAGCAGCTTGGGACAGGGTGGCGAGCAGTACTTC
abundance: .; v_gene: TRBV9; j_gene: TRBJ2-2; d_gene: .; CDR3aa: CASSVALRAGELFF; CDR3nt: TGTGCCAGCAGCGTCGCCCTGAGGGCCGGGGAGCTGTTTTTT
abundance: .; v_gene: TRBV6-5; j_gene: TRBJ1-3; d_gene: .; CDR3aa: CASSLRPSGNTIYF; CDR3nt: TGTGCCAGCAGCCTGCGCCCCTCTGGAAACACCATATATTTT
abundance: .; v_gene: TRBV7-9; j_gene: TRBJ1-1; d_gene: .; CDR3aa: CASRGGANTEAFF; CDR3nt: TGTGCCAGCAGAGGGGGGGCGAACACTGAAGCTTTCTTT
abundance: .; v_gene: TRBV6-2/TRBV6-3; j_gene: TRBJ1-1; d_gene: .; CDR3aa: CASSSARDNENTEAFF; CDR3nt: TGTGCCAGCAGTTCCGCCCGGGACAACGAAAACACTGAAGCTTTCTTT
abundance: .; v_gene: TRBV2; j_gene: TRBJ1-2; d_gene: TRBD1; CDR3aa: CASTRTGVIDYGYTF; CDR3nt: TGTGCCAGCACTAGGACAGGGGTTATTGACTATGGCTACACCTTC
abundance: .; v_gene: TRBV27; j_gene: TRBJ2-3; d_gene: TRBD2; CDR3aa: CASRKAGSDTQYF; CDR3nt: TGTGCCAGCAGGAAAGCGGGGTCTGATACGCAGTATTTT
abundance: .; v_gene: TRBV6-5; j_gene: TRBJ1-2; d_gene: .; CDR3aa: CASSPPTVALDGYTF; CDR3nt: TGTGCCAGCAGTCCCCCCACAGTGGCTCTCGATGGCTACACCTTC
abundance: .; v_gene: TRBV27; j_gene: TRBJ2-3; d_gene: .; CDR3aa: CASRRGSTDTQYF; CDR3nt: TGTGCCAGCAGAAGGGGTAGCACAGATACGCAGTATTTT
abundance: .; v_gene: TRBV5-6; j_gene: TRBJ2-5; d_gene: TRBD2; CDR3aa: CASSSPGLGGQETQYF; CDR3nt: TGTGCCAGCAGCTCACCGGGACTAGGGGGGCAAGAGACCCAGTACTTC
abundance: .; v_gene: TRBV4-1; j_gene: TRBJ2-7; d_gene: TRBD1; CDR3aa: CASSPEPGQGWREQYF; CDR3nt: TGCGCCAGCAGCCCCGAACCGGGACAGGGATGGAGGGAGCAGTACTTC
abundance: .; v_gene: TRBV7-2; j_gene: TRBJ1-1; d_gene: .; CDR3aa: CASSATGNTEAFF; CDR3nt: TGTGCCAGCAGCGCCACAGGTAACACTGAAGCTTTCTTT